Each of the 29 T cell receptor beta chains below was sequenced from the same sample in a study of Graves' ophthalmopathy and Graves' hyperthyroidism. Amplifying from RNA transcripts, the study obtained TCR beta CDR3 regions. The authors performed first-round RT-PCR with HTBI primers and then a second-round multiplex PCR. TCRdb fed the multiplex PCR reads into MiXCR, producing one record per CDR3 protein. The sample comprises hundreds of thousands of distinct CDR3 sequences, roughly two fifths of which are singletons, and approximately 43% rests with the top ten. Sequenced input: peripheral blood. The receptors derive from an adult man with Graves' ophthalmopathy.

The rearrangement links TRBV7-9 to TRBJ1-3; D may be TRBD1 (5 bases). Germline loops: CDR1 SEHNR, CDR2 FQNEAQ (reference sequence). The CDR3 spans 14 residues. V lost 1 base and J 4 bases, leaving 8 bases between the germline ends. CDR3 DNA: TGTGCCAGCAGCTTAGGGAGACAGGGAAACACCATATATTTT. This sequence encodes CASSLGRQGNTIYF.

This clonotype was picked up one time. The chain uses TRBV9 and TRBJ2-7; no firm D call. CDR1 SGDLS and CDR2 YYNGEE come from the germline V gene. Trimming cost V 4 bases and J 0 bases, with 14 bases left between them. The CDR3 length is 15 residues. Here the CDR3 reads CASSQGPGYSYEQYF. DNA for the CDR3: TGTGCCAGCAGCCAAGGCCCAGGCTACTCCTACGAGCAGTACTTC.

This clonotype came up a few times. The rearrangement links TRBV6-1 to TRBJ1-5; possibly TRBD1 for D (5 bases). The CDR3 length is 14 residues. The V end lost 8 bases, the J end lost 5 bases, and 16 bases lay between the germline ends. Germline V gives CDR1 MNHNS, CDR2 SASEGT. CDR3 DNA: TGTGCCAGCGGGGAAGGGGTGTATGATCAGCCCCAGCATTTT. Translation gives CASGEGVYDQPQHF.

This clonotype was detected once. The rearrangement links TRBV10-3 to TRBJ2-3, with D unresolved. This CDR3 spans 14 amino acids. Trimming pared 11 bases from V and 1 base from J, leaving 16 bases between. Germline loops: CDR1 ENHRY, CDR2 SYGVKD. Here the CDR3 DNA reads TGTGCCTCCACAGACTTACGGGGCACAGATACGCAGTATTTT. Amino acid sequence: CASTDLRGTDTQYF.

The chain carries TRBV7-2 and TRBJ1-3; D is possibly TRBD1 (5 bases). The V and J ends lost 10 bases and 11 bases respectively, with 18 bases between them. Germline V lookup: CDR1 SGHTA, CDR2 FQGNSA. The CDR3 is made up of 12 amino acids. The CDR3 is CATRSVRGAIYF. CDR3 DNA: TGTGCCACCAGGTCGGTGCGGGGGGCCATATATTTT.

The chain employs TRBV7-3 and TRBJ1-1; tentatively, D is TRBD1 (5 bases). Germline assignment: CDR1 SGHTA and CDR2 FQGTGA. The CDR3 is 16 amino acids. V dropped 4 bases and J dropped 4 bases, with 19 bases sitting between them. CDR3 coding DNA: TGTGCCAGCAGCTCCGGGACGACAGTAAAGGGCACTGAAGCTTTCTTT. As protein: CASSSGTTVKGTEAFF.

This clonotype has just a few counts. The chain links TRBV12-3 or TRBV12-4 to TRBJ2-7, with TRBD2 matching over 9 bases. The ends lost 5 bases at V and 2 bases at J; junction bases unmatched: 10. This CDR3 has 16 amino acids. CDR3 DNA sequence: TGTGCCAGCAGTCCCGAACCGGGACTAGCAGCCTACGAGCAGTACTTC. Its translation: CASSPEPGLAAYEQYF.

The CDR3 reads CSARTLATYEQYF. In DNA, the CDR3 is TGCAGTGCTAGAACCCTGGCCACCTACGAGCAGTACTTC. This chain uses TRBV20-1 with TRBJ2-7, with D hard to call. The CDR3 runs 13 residues. Germline CDR1 DFQATT, CDR2 SNEGSKA (reference sequence). Trimming stripped 2 bases from V and 2 bases from J, with 10 bases between.

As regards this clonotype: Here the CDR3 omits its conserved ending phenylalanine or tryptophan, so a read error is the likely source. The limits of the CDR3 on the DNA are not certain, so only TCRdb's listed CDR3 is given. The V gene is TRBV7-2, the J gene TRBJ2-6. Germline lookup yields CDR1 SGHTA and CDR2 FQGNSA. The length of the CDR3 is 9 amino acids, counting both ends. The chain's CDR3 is CASSLLGTS.

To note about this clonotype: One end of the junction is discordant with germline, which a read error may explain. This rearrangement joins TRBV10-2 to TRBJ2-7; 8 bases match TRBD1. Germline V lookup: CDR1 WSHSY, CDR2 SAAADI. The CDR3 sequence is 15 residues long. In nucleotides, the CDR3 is TGCGCCAGCAGTGCGGGGAAACAGGGGGGCCTGGAGCTGTACTTC. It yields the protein CASSAGKQGGLELYF.

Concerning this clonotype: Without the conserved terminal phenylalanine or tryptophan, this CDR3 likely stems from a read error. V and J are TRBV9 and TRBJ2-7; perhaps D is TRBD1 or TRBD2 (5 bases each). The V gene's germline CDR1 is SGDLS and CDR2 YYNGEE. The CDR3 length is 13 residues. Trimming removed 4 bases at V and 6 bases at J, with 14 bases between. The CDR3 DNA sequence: TGTGCCAGCAGCCCTCAGGTAGGGACCGAGCAGTACCTC. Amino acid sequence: CASSPQVGTEQYL.

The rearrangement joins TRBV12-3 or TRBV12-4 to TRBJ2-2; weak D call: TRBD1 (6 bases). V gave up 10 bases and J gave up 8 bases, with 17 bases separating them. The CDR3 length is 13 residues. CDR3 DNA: TGTGCCACCCACCTTAACAGGGATGGGGAGCTGTTTTTT. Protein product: CATHLNRDGELFF.

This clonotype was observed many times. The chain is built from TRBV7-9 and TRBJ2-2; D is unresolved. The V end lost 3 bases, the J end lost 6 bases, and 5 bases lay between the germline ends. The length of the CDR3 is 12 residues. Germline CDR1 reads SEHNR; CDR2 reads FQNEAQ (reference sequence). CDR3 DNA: TGTGCCAGCAGCTTTAAGGCCGGGGAGCTGTTTTTT. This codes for CASSFKAGELFF.

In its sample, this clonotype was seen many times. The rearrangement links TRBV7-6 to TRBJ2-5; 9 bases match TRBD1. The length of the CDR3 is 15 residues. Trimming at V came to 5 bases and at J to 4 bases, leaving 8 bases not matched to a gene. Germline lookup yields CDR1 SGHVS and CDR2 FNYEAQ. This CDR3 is CASSHRTGETETQYF. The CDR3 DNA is TGTGCCAGCAGCCATCGGACAGGGGAGACAGAGACCCAGTACTTC.

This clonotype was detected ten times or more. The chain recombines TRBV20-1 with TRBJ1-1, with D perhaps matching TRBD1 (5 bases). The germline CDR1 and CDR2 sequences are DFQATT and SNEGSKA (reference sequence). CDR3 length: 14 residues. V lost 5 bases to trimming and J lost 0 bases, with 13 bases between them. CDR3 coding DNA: TGCAGTGCTGGCCCCGACAGCGTGAACACTGAAGCTTTCTTT. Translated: CSAGPDSVNTEAFF.

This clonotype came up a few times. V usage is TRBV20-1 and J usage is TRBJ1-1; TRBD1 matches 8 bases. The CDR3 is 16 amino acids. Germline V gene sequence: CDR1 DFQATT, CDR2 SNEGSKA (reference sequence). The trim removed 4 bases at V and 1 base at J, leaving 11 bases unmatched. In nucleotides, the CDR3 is TGCAGTGCTAATGACAGGGGTGGTCGTACGAACACTGAAGCTTTCTTT. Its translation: CSANDRGGRTNTEAFF.

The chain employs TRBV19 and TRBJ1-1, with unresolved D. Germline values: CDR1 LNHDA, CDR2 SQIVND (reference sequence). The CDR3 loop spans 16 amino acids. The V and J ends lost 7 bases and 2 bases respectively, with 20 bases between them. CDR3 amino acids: CASTQKSWQINTEAFF. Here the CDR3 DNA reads TGTGCCAGTACACAAAAGAGTTGGCAGATCAACACTGAAGCTTTCTTT.

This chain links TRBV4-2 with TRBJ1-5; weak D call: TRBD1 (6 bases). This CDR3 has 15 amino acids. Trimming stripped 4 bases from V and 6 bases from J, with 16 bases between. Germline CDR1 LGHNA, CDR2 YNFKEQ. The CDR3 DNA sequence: TGTGCCAGCAGCCGAGAGACAGGTGGTGGTCAGCCCCAGCATTTT. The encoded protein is CASSRETGGGQPQHF.

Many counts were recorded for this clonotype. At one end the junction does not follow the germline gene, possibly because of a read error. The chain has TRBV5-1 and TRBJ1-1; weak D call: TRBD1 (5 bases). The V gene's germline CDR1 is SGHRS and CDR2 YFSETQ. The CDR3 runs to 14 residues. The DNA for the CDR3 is TGTGCCAGCAGCTTATCAGGGTTGAACACTGAAGCTTTCTTT. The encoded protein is CASSLSGLNTEAFF.

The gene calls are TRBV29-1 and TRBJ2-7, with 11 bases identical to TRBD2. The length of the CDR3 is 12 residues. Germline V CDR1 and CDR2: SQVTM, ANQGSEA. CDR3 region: CRPGTSGFEQYF. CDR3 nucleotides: TGCAGACCCGGGACTAGCGGATTCGAGCAGTACTTC.

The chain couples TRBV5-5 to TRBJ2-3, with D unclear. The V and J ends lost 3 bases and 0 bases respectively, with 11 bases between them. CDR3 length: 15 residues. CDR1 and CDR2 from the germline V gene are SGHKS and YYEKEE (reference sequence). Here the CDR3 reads CASSYSLASTDTQYF. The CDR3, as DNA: TGTGCCAGCAGCTATTCCTTGGCTAGCACAGATACGCAGTATTTT.

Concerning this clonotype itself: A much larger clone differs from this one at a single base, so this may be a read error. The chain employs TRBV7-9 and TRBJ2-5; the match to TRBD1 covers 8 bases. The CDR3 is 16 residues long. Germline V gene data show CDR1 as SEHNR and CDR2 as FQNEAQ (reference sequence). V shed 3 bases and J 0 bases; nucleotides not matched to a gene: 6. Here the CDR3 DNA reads TGTGCCAGCAGCTTTAGGACAGGGCTGCACCAAGAGACCCAGTACTTC. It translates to CASSFRTGLHQETQYF.

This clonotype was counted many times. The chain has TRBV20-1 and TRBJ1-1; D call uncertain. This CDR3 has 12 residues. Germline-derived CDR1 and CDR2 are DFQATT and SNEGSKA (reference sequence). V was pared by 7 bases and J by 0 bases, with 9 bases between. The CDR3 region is CSVPSMNTEAFF. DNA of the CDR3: TGCAGTGTCCCTAGCATGAACACTGAAGCTTTCTTT.

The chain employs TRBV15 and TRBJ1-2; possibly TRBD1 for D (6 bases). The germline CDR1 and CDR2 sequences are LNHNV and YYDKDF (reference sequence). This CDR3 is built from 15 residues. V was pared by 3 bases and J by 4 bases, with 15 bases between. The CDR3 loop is CATSRVGGHSYGYTF. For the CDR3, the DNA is TGTGCCACCAGCAGGGTCGGGGGGCACTCCTATGGCTACACCTTC.

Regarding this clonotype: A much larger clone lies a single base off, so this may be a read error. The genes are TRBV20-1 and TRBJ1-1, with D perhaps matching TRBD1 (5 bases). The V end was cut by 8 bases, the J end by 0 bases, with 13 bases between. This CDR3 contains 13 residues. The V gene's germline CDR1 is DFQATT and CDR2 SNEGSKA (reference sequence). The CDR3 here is CSSTGRMNTEAFF. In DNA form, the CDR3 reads TGCAGTTCAACAGGCAGGATGAACACTGAAGCTTTCTTT.

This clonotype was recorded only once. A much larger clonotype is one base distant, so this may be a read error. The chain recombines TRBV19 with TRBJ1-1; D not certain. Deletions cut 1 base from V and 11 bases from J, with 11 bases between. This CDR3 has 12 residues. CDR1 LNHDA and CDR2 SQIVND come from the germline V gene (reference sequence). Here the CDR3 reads CASSIGMGSAFF. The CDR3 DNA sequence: TGTGCCAGTAGTATAGGGATGGGTTCGGCTTTCTTT.

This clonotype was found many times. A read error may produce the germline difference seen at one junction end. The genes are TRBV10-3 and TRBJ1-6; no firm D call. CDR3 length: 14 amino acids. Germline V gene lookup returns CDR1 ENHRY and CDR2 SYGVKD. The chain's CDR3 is CASSYGWQYSPLHF. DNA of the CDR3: TGTGCCAGCAGTTACGGGTGGCAGTATTCACCCCTCCACTTT.

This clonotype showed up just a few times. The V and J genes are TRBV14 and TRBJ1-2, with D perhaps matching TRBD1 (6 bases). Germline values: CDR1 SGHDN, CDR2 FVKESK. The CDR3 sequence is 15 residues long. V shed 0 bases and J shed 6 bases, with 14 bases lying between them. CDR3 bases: TGTGCCAGCAGCCAAGACTACAGGGCTCCCAATGGCTACACCTTC. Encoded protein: CASSQDYRAPNGYTF. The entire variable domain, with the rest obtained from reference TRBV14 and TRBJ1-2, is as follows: EAGVTQFPSHSVIEKGQTVTLRCDPISGHDNLYWYRRVMGKEIKFLLHFVKESKQDESGMPNNRFLAERTGGTYSTLKVQPAELEDSGVYFCASSQDYRAPNGYTFGSGTRLTVV.

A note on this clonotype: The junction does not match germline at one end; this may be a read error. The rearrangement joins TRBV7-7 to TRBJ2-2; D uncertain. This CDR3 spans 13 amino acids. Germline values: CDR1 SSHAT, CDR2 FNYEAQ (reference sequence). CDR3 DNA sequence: TGTGCTAGCAGCACCGAACGGCCCGAGGAGCTGTTTTTT. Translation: CASSTERPEELFF.